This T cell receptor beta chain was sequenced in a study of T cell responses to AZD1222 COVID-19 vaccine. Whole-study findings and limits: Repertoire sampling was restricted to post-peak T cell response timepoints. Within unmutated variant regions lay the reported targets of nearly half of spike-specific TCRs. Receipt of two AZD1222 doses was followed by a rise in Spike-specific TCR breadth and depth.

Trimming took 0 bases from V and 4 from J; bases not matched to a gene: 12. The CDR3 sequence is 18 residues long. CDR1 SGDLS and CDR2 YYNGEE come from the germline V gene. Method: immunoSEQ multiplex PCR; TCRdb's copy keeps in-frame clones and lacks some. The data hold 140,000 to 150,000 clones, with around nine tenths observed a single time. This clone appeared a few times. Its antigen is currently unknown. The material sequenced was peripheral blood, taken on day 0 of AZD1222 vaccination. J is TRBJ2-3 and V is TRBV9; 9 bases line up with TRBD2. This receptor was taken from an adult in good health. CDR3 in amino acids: CASSVGWGLAPGADTQYF. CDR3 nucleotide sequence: TGTGCCAGCAGCGTAGGTTGGGGACTAGCTCCGGGTGCAGATACGCAGTATTTT.